The sequence of this T cell receptor (beta chain) was determined in a study of cytomegalovirus exposure and HLA in healthy donors. The V end lost 2 bases, the J end lost 2 bases, and 22 bases lay between the germline ends. CDR3 length equals 18 residues. Germline CDR1 and CDR2: MNHNS and SASEGT. This clone was seen only a few times. Its antigen is as yet unknown. Amplification used 60 Vbeta primers and 13 Jbeta primers. Only in-frame clones appear in the TCRdb table, and some are missing; sequencing was by immunoSEQ multiplex PCR. Among about 110,000 clones listed, about four fifths were seen once. General study results and limits: It was reported in a later analysis that an Asian-associated ancestry cluster showed fewer N-insertions than the roughly 670-donor mean.

V is TRBV6-1 and J is TRBJ2-7; weak D call: TRBD2 (6 bases). The material sequenced was PBMCs. This TCR was recovered from a man between 25 and 39 years old in good health and CMV-seropositive. The CDR3 loop reads CASSERPALGTQTYEQYV. In DNA form, the CDR3 reads TGTGCCAGCAGTGAAAGGCCGGCGTTGGGGACTCAAACCTACGAGCAGTACGTC.